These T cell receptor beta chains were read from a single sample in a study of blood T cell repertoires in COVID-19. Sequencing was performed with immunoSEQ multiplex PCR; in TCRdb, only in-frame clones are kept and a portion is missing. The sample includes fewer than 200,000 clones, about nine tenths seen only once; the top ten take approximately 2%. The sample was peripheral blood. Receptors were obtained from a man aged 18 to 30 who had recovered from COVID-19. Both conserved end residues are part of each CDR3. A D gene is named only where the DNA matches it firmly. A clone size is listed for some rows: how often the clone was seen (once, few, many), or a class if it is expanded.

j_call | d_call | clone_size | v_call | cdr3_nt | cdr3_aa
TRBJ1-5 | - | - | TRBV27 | TGTGCCAGCAGTTTTCCCGGTCAGCCCCAGCATTTT | CASSFPGQPQHF
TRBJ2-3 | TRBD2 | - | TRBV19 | TGTGCCAGTAGTATGTCTAGCGGCAATTGGCCAGATACGCAGTATTTT | CASSMSSGNWPDTQYF
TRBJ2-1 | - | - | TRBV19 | TGTGCCAGTAGTATTCACCCCGCGGAGCAGTTCTTC | CASSIHPAEQFF
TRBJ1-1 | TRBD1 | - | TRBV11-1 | TGTGCCAGCAGCTTAGTGGCAGGGGGCACTGAAGCTTTCTTT | CASSLVAGGTEAFF
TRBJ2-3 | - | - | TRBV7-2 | TGTGCCAGCAGCCTTCGAACAGGGTTCACAGATACGCAGTATTTT | CASSLRTGFTDTQYF
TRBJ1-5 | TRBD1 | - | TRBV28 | TGTGCCAGCAGCCGGGACAGGGCGTTGGGCAATCAGCCCCAGCATTTT | CASSRDRALGNQPQHF
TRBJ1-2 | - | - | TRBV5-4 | TGTGCCAGCAGCCTCCGATTAGGGGCGCCCGGCTACACCTTC | CASSLRLGAPGYTF
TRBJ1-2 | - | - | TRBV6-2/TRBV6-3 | TGTGCCAGCAGTCCAGGGGTTAACTATGGCTACACCTTC | CASSPGVNYGYTF
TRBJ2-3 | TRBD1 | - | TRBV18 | TGTGCCAGCTCACCACTGGGACAGGGAGGGGCAGATACGCAGTATTTT | CASSPLGQGGADTQYF
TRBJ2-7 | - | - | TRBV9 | TGTGCCAGCAGCGTAGGAAGCGGCCTCTACGAGCAGTACTTC | CASSVGSGLYEQYF
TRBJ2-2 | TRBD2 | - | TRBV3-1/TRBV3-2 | TGTGCCAGCAGCAATAGCGGGAGGGCGACCGGGGAGCTGTTTTTT | CASSNSGRATGELFF
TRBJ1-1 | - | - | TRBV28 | TGTGCCAGCAGTTTCGGCAGGGTTACTTTCTTT | CASSFGRVTFF
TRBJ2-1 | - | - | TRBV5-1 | TGCGCCAGCAGCGGAGACTCTCTCAATGAGCAGTTCTTC | CASSGDSLNEQFF
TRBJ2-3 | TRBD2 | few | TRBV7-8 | TGTGCCAGCAGCTTAGAAGCGGGAGGGCCAGTAGATACGCAGTATTTT | CASSLEAGGPVDTQYF
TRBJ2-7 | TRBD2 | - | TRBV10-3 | TGTGCCGCGGCGCTATTTAGCGGGAGTTCGAGCGAGCAGTACTTC | CAAALFSGSSSEQYF
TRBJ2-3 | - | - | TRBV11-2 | TGTGCCAGCAGCTTATCCCGGTTCCGCACAGATACGCAGTATTTT | CASSLSRFRTDTQYF
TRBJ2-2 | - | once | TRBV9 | TGTGCCAGCAGCGCCTGGACTTCTACCGGGGAGCTGTTTTTT | CASSAWTSTGELFF
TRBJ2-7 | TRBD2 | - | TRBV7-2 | TGTGCCAGCAGCTTAGGCGGGAGCAGGTCCTACGAGCAGTACTTC | CASSLGGSRSYEQYF
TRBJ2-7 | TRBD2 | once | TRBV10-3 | TGTGCCATCAGTACACCGGGACTAGGTTCCGAGCAGTACTTC | CAISTPGLGSEQYF
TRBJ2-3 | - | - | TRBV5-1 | TGCGCCAGCAGCCAGGACAGTTTGGATACGCAGTATTTT | CASSQDSLDTQYF
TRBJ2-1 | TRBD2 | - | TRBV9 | TGTGCCAGCAGCGTAGGGTTCGGGACTAGCGGGAACAATGAGCAGTTCTTC | CASSVGFGTSGNNEQFF
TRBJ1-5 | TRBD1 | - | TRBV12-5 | TGTGCTAGTGGTCCTGGACAGGGAGCCTTCTCTCAGCCCCAGCATTTT | CASGPGQGAFSQPQHF
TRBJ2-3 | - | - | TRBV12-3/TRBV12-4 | TGTGCCAGCAGGGACGGGGAGGATACGCAGTATTTT | CASRDGEDTQYF
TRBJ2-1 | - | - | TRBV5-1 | TGCGCCAGCAGCTTGCCGACAGGAGACAATGAGCAGTTCTTC | CASSLPTGDNEQFF
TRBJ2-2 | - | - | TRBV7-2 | TGTGCCAGCACCCTTGGGGGCTCCCGACGTTATACCGGGGAGCTGTTTTTT | CASTLGGSRRYTGELFF
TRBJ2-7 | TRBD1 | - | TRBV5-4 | TGTGCCAGCAGCCCCGGGACAGGGATTTACGAGCAGTACTTC | CASSPGTGIYEQYF
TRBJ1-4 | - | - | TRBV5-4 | TGTGCCAGCAGCTTGGGACAGCAGCGGGGTGAAAAACTGTTTTTT | CASSLGQQRGEKLFF
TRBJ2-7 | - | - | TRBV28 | TGTGCCAGCAGTTTCGGGGGACGCCTCTACGAGCAGTACTTC | CASSFGGRLYEQYF
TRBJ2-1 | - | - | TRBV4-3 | TGCGCCAGCAGCCCCTTCCCTACTGAAGAGCAGTTCTTC | CASSPFPTEEQFF
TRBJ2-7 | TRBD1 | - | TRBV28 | TGTGCCAGCAGTCCTCCTGGAGGACAGGTACACTACGAGCAGTACTTC | CASSPPGGQVHYEQYF
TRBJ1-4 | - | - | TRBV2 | TGTGCCAGCAGGCGACAGAATGAAAAACTGTTTTTT | CASRRQNEKLFF
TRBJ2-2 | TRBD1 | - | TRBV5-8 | TGTGCCAGCAGCTTGTGGACAGGGACTCCCGGGGAGCTGTTTTTT | CASSLWTGTPGELFF
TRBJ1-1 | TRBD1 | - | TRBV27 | TGTGCCAGCAGTTTCCAGGGGGCCCTGAACACTGAAGCTTTCTTT | CASSFQGALNTEAFF
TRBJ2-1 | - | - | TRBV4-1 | TGCGCCAGCAGCCAGGTTTCGACTAGAGACAATGAGCAGTTCTTC | CASSQVSTRDNEQFF
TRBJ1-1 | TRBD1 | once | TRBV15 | TGTGCCACCAGCAGGTTTCCCTTGACAGGGGGCACTGAAGCTTTCTTT | CATSRFPLTGGTEAFF
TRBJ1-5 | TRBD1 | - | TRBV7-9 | TGTGCCAGCAGCTTCGGACAGGGGGGCAATCAGCCCCAGCATTTT | CASSFGQGGNQPQHF
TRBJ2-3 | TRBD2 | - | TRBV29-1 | TGCAGCGTTGTGAAAGCGGGAGTTACAGATACGCAGTATTTT | CSVVKAGVTDTQYF
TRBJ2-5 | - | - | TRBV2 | TGTGCCACTACAGGAGAGCAAGAGACCCAGTACTTC | CATTGEQETQYF
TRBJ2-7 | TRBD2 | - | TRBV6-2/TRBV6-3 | TGTGCCAGCAGTTACTCCGTCCGTCGGTCGCGCGGGAGGGCCACCTACGAGCAGTACTTC | CASSYSVRRSRGRATYEQYF
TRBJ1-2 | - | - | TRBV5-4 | TGTGCCAGCAGCTCGGCAGGGGAAGCTAACTATGGCTACACCTTC | CASSSAGEANYGYTF
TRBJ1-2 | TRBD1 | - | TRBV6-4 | TGTGCCAGCAGGCCCGGGACAGGGTTCTATGGCTACACCTTC | CASRPGTGFYGYTF
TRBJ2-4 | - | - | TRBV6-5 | TGTGCCAGCACCAACGATGGGGGGATTCAGTACTTC | CASTNDGGIQYF
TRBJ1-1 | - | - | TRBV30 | TGTGCCTGGGATACAACGAACACTGAAGCTTTCTTT | CAWDTTNTEAFF
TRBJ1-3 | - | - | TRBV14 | TGTGCCAGCAGCCAAGAAAACAGGGCGCCAAACACCATATATTTT | CASSQENRAPNTIYF
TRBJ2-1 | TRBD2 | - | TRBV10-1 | TGCGCCAGCAGTGTTGACTTTACGGGAGGGGGGAATGAGCAGTTCTTC | CASSVDFTGGGNEQFF
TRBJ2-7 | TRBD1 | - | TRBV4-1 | TGCGCCAGCAGCCAAGATCTGGGACAGGGGGCTTATCGCGAGCAGTACTTC | CASSQDLGQGAYREQYF
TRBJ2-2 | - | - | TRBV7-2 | TGTGCCAGCAGCTTAGGGGCTGCCACTAGACCCACCGGGGAGCTGTTTTTT | CASSLGAATRPTGELFF
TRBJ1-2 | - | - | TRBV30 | TGTGCCTGGGGAGGGGGGCACGGCTACACCTTC | CAWGGGHGYTF
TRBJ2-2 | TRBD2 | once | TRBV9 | TGTGCCAGCAGCGTCGGAGCGGGAGGTTCCGGGGAGCTGTTTTTT | CASSVGAGGSGELFF
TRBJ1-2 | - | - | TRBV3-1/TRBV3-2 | TGTGCCAGCAGCCAAGGGACACTCTATGGCTACACCTTC | CASSQGTLYGYTF